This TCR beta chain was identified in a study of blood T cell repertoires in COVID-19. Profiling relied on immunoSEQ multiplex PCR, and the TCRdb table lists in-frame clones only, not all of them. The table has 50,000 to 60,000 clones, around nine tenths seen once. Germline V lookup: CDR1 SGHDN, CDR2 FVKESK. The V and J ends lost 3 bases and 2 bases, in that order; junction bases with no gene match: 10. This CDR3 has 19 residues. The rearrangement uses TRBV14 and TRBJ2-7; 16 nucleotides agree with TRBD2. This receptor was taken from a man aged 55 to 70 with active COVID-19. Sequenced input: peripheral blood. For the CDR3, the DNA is TGTGCCAGCAGCCACCACCCGGGACTAGCGGGAGGGAACCCCTACGAGCAGTACTTC. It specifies CASSHHPGLAGGNPYEQYF.